One and the same sample provided the 27 T cell receptor beta chains below, sequenced in a study of T cells in Graves' hyperthyroidism and ophthalmopathy. From RNA transcripts, TCR beta CDR3 regions were amplified. A set of HTBI primers served as the primers for a first-round RT-PCR of the TCR CDR3. TCRdb ran MiXCR on the multiplex PCR reads and lists one entry per CDR3 protein. The table records a few hundred thousand distinct CDR3 sequences, 19% of them present only once. Sequencing was carried out using blood. These receptors all stem from a woman aged 18-29 years with Graves' hyperthyroidism.

There are many counts of this clonotype. V is TRBV12-3 or TRBV12-4 and J is TRBJ2-7; 9 positions agree with TRBD1. Germline trimming cut 6 bases from V and 1 base from J; bases unmatched to any gene: 10. The CDR3 length is 16 residues. CDR3 in amino acids: CASSLGTGGPSYEQYF. The CDR3 region has the DNA TGTGCCAGCAGCCTGGGTACAGGGGGCCCTTCCTACGAGCAGTACTTC.

In its sample, this clonotype was seen many times. The genes are TRBV12-3 or TRBV12-4 and TRBJ1-1, with a tentative D call TRBD1 (6 bases). The CDR3 extends over 15 amino acids. Trimming removed 5 bases from V and 1 base from J, with 14 bases in between. CDR3 bases: TGTGCCAGCAGTCAGTGGAGGGGGGAGAACACTGAAGCTTTCTTT. It specifies CASSQWRGENTEAFF.

J is TRBJ2-5 and V is TRBV19; D not resolved. Germline V gives CDR1 LNHDA, CDR2 SQIVND (reference sequence). The CDR3 length is 13 residues. V was clipped by 5 bases and J by 5 bases, with 12 bases between them. CDR3: CASSHTLWETQYF. The CDR3 DNA follows: TGTGCCAGTAGTCATACACTGTGGGAGACCCAGTACTTC.

The table lists this clonotype with many counts. Without the conserved terminal phenylalanine or tryptophan, this CDR3 likely stems from a read error. No DNA is shown, since the ends of the CDR3 on it are uncertain; the CDR3 is the one TCRdb lists. The CDR3 sequence is CSARDPSHL. J is TRBJ1-1 and V is TRBV20-1. Germline V lookup: CDR1 DFQATT, CDR2 SNEGSKA (reference sequence). Termini included, the CDR3 measures 9 amino acids.

This clonotype showed up just a few times. This chain links TRBV4-2 with TRBJ1-2; D gene unclear. Germline V lookup: CDR1 LGHNA, CDR2 YNFKEQ. The V and J ends lost 3 bases and 8 bases respectively, with 22 bases between them. This CDR3 has 16 amino acids. This CDR3 is CASSHRPLFRATGYTF. In DNA, the CDR3 is TGTGCCAGCAGCCATCGGCCCCTTTTTAGGGCAACCGGCTACACCTTC.

This clonotype was detected only a few times. CDR3 sequence (DNA): TGCAGTGCTAGAGAGACGGGGTTGCGTGGGGCCAACGTCCTGACTTTC. Translated, it gives CSARETGLRGANVLTF. The rearrangement links TRBV20-1 to TRBJ2-6; D is possibly TRBD2 (5 bases). This CDR3 has 16 amino acids. Germline CDR1 is DFQATT and CDR2 is SNEGSKA (reference sequence). V lost 0 bases and J 3 bases, leaving 12 bases between the germline ends.

This clonotype occurred many times. The genes are TRBV19 and TRBJ1-1; D is perhaps TRBD1 (5 bases). Germline V gene data show CDR1 as LNHDA and CDR2 as SQIVND (reference sequence). The CDR3 is 14 amino acids. V shed 7 bases and J shed 3 bases, with 15 bases lying between them. CDR3 amino acids: CASTWGVSDTEAFF. CDR3 coding DNA: TGTGCCAGTACCTGGGGGGTGTCGGACACTGAAGCTTTCTTT.

This clonotype was seen more than once but under ten times. This rearrangement joins TRBV4-1 to TRBJ1-2; no clear D. The V end lost 0 bases, the J end lost 4 bases, and 15 bases lay between the germline ends. The CDR3 has 16 amino acids. The germline V gene has CDR1 MGHRA and CDR2 YSYEKL. CDR3 region: CASSQDPDLAGYGYTF. The CDR3 DNA reads as TGCGCCAGCAGCCAAGATCCCGACCTGGCGGGCTATGGCTACACCTTC.

This clonotype was counted between two and nine times. V usage is TRBV20-1 and J usage is TRBJ2-5; maybe TRBD1 (6 bases). The CDR3 runs to 12 residues. Trimming left V 6 bases short and J 4 bases short, with 12 bases between. Germline V gives CDR1 DFQATT, CDR2 SNEGSKA (reference sequence). CDR3: CSAPRGGETQYF. Written as DNA, the CDR3 is TGCAGTGCGCCCAGGGGCGGAGAGACCCAGTACTTC.

J is TRBJ1-1 and V is TRBV5-1, with 8 bases lining up with TRBD1. Losses at the gene ends were 0 bases for V and 4 bases for J; bases not matched to a gene: 8. The CDR3 consists of 16 residues. Looked up from germline, CDR1 is SGHRS and CDR2 is YFSETQ. The CDR3 DNA follows: TGCGCCAGCAGCTTGGTTCTAGGACAGGGTTGCACTGAAGCTTTCTTT. Translated, it gives CASSLVLGQGCTEAFF.

This clonotype was counted only a few times. J is TRBJ1-5 and V is TRBV12-3 or TRBV12-4; 11 nucleotides agree with TRBD1. The junction had 3 bases not matched to a gene; V was cut back by 8 bases and J by 6 bases. The CDR3 has 13 amino acids. The CDR3 bases are TGTGCCAGCGGCGGGACAGGGGGTCAGCCCCAGCATTTT. Protein: CASGGTGGQPQHF.

The table lists this clonotype with many counts. Germline and junction disagree at one end, which may indicate a read error. The gene calls are TRBV5-1 and TRBJ1-5, with D hard to call. The V gene's germline CDR1 is SGHRS and CDR2 YFSETQ. This CDR3 is 13 amino acids long. The chain's CDR3 is CASSLFSNQPQHF. CDR3 coding DNA: TGTGCCAGCAGTTTATTTTCCAATCAGCCCCAGCATTTT.

The CDR3, as DNA: TGCAGTGCCAGCGTTCCAATGAACACTGAAGCTTTCTTT. It yields the protein CSASVPMNTEAFF. The rearrangement uses TRBV20-1 and TRBJ1-1; D remains ambiguous. In germline, CDR1 is DFQATT, CDR2 SNEGSKA (reference sequence). V dropped 6 bases and J dropped 0 bases, with 11 bases sitting between them. This CDR3 region has 13 residues.

The V call is TRBV9, the J call TRBJ2-2, with 9 positions matching TRBD1. CDR3 length equals 15 residues. Germline V gene data show CDR1 as SGDLS and CDR2 as YYNGEE. The V segment lost 4 bases and the J segment 6 bases; nucleotides outside the gene matches: 7. The CDR3 region has the DNA TGTGCCAGCAGCTTCCGACAGGGGGTTGCCGGGGAGCTGTTTTTT. Encoded protein: CASSFRQGVAGELFF.

This clonotype was detected ten times or more. V gene TRBV6-1 combines with J gene TRBJ2-7, with 9 bases aligning to TRBD1. The junction had 5 bases not matched to a gene; V was cut back by 4 bases and J by 7 bases. This CDR3 contains 13 residues. CDR1 MNHNS and CDR2 SASEGT come from the germline V gene. The chain's CDR3 is CASSVDRGDEQYF. CDR3 in DNA: TGTGCCAGCAGTGTCGACAGGGGGGATGAGCAGTACTTC.

This clonotype came up many times. As DNA, the CDR3 is TGTGCCACCAGTGAGTCGGACAGGAAAATCTCTGAAGCTTTCTTT. Its translation: CATSESDRKISEAFF. The chain is built from TRBV24-1 and TRBJ1-1; 7 bases agree with TRBD1. The germline CDR1 and CDR2 sequences are KGHDR and SFDVKD. This CDR3 is 15 amino acids long. Trimming cost V 4 bases and J 6 bases; bases outside gene matches: 10.

This clonotype was counted at least ten times. The chain's CDR3 is CSVTGQGAFQPQHF. Here the CDR3 DNA reads TGCAGTGTTACGGGACAGGGGGCTTTTCAGCCCCAGCATTTT. J is TRBJ1-5 and V is TRBV20-1; 12 bases line up with TRBD1. The CDR3 covers 14 residues. V shed 7 bases, J shed 6 bases, and the junction held 7 bases outside the gene matches. The germline V gene encodes CDR1 DFQATT and CDR2 SNEGSKA (reference sequence).

In this sample, this clonotype turned up many times. The chain employs TRBV30 and TRBJ1-3, with D hard to call. With 2 bases removed from V and 1 base from J, the gap between germline ends came to 3 bases. There are 12 residues in the CDR3. Germline CDR1 GTSNPN, CDR2 SVGIG (reference sequence). The CDR3 protein is CAWSLSGNTIYF. CDR3 nucleotide sequence: TGTGCCTGGAGTTTGTCTGGAAACACCATATATTTT.

This clonotype was seen ten or more times. The V gene is TRBV29-1, the J gene TRBJ1-2; weak D call: TRBD1 (6 bases). Between the trimmed V and J ends, which lost 2 bases and 2 bases, there was a span of 9 bases. CDR1 is SQVTM and CDR2 is ANQGSEA in the germline V gene. This CDR3 comprises 13 residues. The CDR3 here is CSVEPQGNYGYTF. The CDR3 nucleotides read TGCAGCGTTGAACCTCAGGGGAACTATGGCTACACCTTC.

This clonotype was seen at least ten times. The V gene is TRBV13, the J gene TRBJ2-7; TRBD1 matches 9 bases. Germline loops: CDR1 PRHDT, CDR2 FYEKMQ (reference sequence). J gave up 6 bases and V 6 bases, and 9 bases lay outside the gene matches. The CDR3 is 14 amino acids. CDR3 sequence: CASRRGDRVAEQYF. CDR3 bases: TGTGCCAGCAGAAGGGGGGACAGGGTAGCCGAGCAGTACTTC.

This clonotype came up many times. V usage is TRBV27 and J usage is TRBJ1-3; D remains ambiguous. V was pared by 3 bases and J by 0 bases, with 9 bases between. CDR3 length: 15 residues. The germline V gene encodes CDR1 MNHEY and CDR2 SMNVEV (reference sequence). The CDR3 reads CASSLPGGSGNTIYF. The DNA of the CDR3 is TGTGCCAGCAGTTTGCCTGGCGGCTCTGGAAACACCATATATTTT.

This chain joins TRBV7-3 and TRBJ2-2; tentative D call: TRBD2 (7 bases). The CDR3 is 17 amino acids. V gave up 3 bases and J gave up 5 bases, with 19 bases separating them. In germline, CDR1 is SGHTA, CDR2 FQGTGA. Here the CDR3 DNA reads TGTGCCAGCAGCTTTTTGCCCGGGGGGCCAGGGACCGGGGAGCTGTTTTTT. Translating gives CASSFLPGGPGTGELFF.

The table lists this clonotype with a few counts. Being one base from a much bigger clone, this may be a read error. J is TRBJ2-7 and V is TRBV2; D unresolved. V was pared by 5 bases and J by 5 bases, with 4 bases between. There are 10 residues in the CDR3. In germline, CDR1 is SNHLY, CDR2 FYNNEI. The CDR3 here is CASSYDEQYF. The CDR3 DNA is TGTGCCAGCAGTTACGACGAGCAGTACTTC.

This clonotype was found many times. This chain joins TRBV6-1 and TRBJ1-3; tentatively, D is TRBD1 (5 bases). Trimming stripped 4 bases from V and 2 bases from J, with 12 bases between. This CDR3 has 15 amino acids. CDR1 and CDR2 (germline): MNHNS, SASEGT. The CDR3 sequence: CASSAQGNTGNTIYF. The CDR3 region has the DNA TGTGCCAGCAGTGCGCAGGGTAATACTGGAAACACCATATATTTT.

The chain is built from TRBV6-5 and TRBJ2-7; D is possibly TRBD1 or TRBD2 (5 bases each). This CDR3 region has 14 residues. Trimming shortened V by 4 bases and J by 3 bases, and 13 bases separated the two germline ends. The germline gives CDR1 MNHEY, CDR2 SVGAGI. The CDR3 nucleotides are TGTGCCAGCAGTTCCCCTGGGACCTTCTACGAGCAGTACTTC. Amino acid sequence: CASSSPGTFYEQYF.

V and J are TRBV3-1 and TRBJ2-7; no clear D. Germline-derived CDR1 and CDR2 are LGHDT and YNNKEL (reference sequence). The CDR3 has 15 residues. V lost 4 bases to trimming and J lost 1 base, with 14 bases between them. The CDR3 region is CASSLAMGSSYEQYF. CDR3 coding DNA: TGTGCCAGCAGCCTCGCGATGGGTTCATCCTACGAGCAGTACTTC.

The V gene is TRBV9, the J gene TRBJ2-2; the match to TRBD1 covers 9 bases. There are 16 residues in the CDR3. Losses at the gene ends were 4 bases for V and 2 bases for J; bases not matched to a gene: 6. Germline CDR1 is SGDLS and CDR2 is YYNGEE. CDR3 loop: CASSFRTGDNTGELFF. CDR3 bases: TGTGCCAGCAGCTTTCGGACAGGGGACAACACCGGGGAGCTGTTTTTT.